These 3 T cell receptor beta chains were all obtained from the same sample, sequenced in a study of T cells expressing NK-cell markers. Reanalyzing the 5' RACE reads, TCRdb keeps one entry per CDR3 protein, without DNA. Seen in this sample are about 170,000 distinct CDR3 sequences; the ten most common clones hold around 20%. The sample taken for sequencing was blood T cells: a sorted CD56 or NKG2C T cell subset, CD4+ or CD8+ T cells, or bulk PBMC T cells (not recorded which). The receptors originated from a man aged 18-70 years in good health.

The V call is TRBV4-2, the J call TRBJ1-1. The V gene's germline CDR1 is LGHNA and CDR2 YNFKEQ. The CDR3 runs 15 residues. CDR3 sequence: CASSQDSVMGTEAFF.

The chain carries TRBV6-5 and TRBJ2-5; TCRdb names TRBD1, which stays unverified in the absence of DNA. The CDR3 covers 18 residues. Germline V lookup: CDR1 MNHEY, CDR2 SVGAGI. The chain's CDR3 is CASSYSIRGPINQETQYF.

The CDR3 reads CASSWNPGRGHQETQYF. The chain is built from TRBV6-5 and TRBJ2-5; the D call of TRBD2 rests on TCRdb alone, since no DNA is present to check it. The germline CDR1 and CDR2 sequences are MNHEY and SVGAGI. The CDR3 is 17 amino acids.